A selection of T cell receptor beta chains follows, all from one sample in a study of vaccination and CD4 T cells after COVID-19. TCRdb processed the PCR reads anew with MiXCR; each CDR3 protein has one entry. This sample has roughly 17,000 distinct CDR3 sequences, with 70% to 75% found just once. What these receptors recognize is not known. Sequencing used CD4+ T cells from blood, cultured in vitro. The origin of the receptors is a human donor who had recovered from COVID-19. CDR3s include the opening cysteine and the closing phenylalanine or tryptophan. D genes are given only for firm matches. A clone size is listed for some rows: how often the clone was seen (once, few, many), or a class if it is expanded.

D gene	CDR3 length	clone size	V gene	J gene	CDR3 protein	CDR3 DNA
.	12	.	TRBV12-3/TRBV12-4	TRBJ2-3	CASSFLGDTQYF	TGTGCCAGCAGTTTTCTAGGTGATACGCAGTATTTT
.	12	few	TRBV20-1	TRBJ1-5	CSAEDGDQPQHF	TGCAGTGCTGAGGACGGAGATCAGCCCCAGCATTTT
TRBD2	16	.	TRBV6-2/TRBV6-3	TRBJ2-2	CASSYSTLAYTGELFF	TGTGCCAGCAGTTACTCGACACTAGCGTACACCGGGGAGCTGTTTTTT
.	12	.	TRBV20-1	TRBJ1-2	CSARGGWNGYTF	TGCAGTGCTAGAGGGGGATGGAATGGCTACACCTTC
TRBD1	14	few	TRBV6-1	TRBJ2-5	CASSAPGQQETQYF	TGTGCCAGCAGTGCGCCGGGACAGCAAGAGACCCAGTACTTC
.	14	.	TRBV27	TRBJ1-1	CASSQRQANTEAFF	TGTGCCAGCAGTCAGAGACAGGCGAACACTGAAGCTTTCTTT
TRBD2	15	.	TRBV5-4	TRBJ2-5	CASRSSGGYQETQYF	TGTGCCAGCAGATCCAGCGGGGGGTACCAAGAGACCCAGTACTTC
TRBD1	13	.	TRBV15	TRBJ1-1	CATSRDRQGRAFF	TGTGCCACCAGCAGAGATCGACAGGGCCGGGCTTTCTTT
.	16	.	TRBV6-1	TRBJ1-1	CASSEVGLGAGTEAFF	TGTGCCAGCAGTGAAGTTGGCTTGGGGGCAGGGACTGAAGCTTTCTTT
.	12	.	TRBV20-1	TRBJ1-1	CSARGEGGEAFF	TGCAGTGCTAGAGGAGAGGGGGGAGAAGCTTTCTTT
.	15	once	TRBV6-5	TRBJ1-1	CASSYLDIGSTEAFF	TGTGCCAGCAGTTACCTGGACATCGGGAGCACTGAAGCTTTCTTT
.	14	.	TRBV12-3/TRBV12-4	TRBJ1-5	CASSQGNSNQPQHF	TGTGCCAGCAGTCAGGGTAATAGCAATCAGCCCCAGCATTTT
TRBD1	15	.	TRBV4-1	TRBJ1-5	CASSLGTGNNQPQHF	TGCGCCAGCAGCCTAGGGACAGGGAACAATCAGCCCCAGCATTTT
.	14	.	TRBV19	TRBJ1-5	CASSITSGWKAQHF	TGTGCCAGTAGTATAACCTCAGGCTGGAAAGCCCAGCATTTT
.	17	.	TRBV19	TRBJ2-3	CASSMQSSGGPTDTQYF	TGTGCCAGTAGTATGCAATCTTCTGGAGGCCCCACAGATACGCAGTATTTT
TRBD1	16	.	TRBV5-6	TRBJ2-3	CASSFGTGLSTDTQYF	TGTGCCAGCAGCTTTGGGACAGGCCTAAGCACAGATACGCAGTATTTT
.	14	few	TRBV6-2/TRBV6-3	TRBJ1-6	CASSSVGFGSPLHF	TGTGCCAGCAGTTCGGTGGGGTTTGGTTCACCCCTCCACTTT
.	13	.	TRBV5-5	TRBJ1-2	CASSFGTNYGYTF	TGTGCCAGCAGCTTCGGGACGAACTATGGCTACACCTTC
TRBD1	16	.	TRBV4-1	TRBJ2-5	CASSPIFTGGFGTQYF	TGCGCCAGCAGCCCGATCTTCACAGGGGGCTTTGGGACCCAGTACTTC
.	13	.	TRBV18	TRBJ2-5	CASSPNMRETQYF	TGTGCCAGCTCACCAAACATGAGAGAGACCCAGTACTTC
TRBD1	13	.	TRBV6-1	TRBJ1-2	CASRLDRAGGYTF	TGTGCCAGCAGGCTGGACAGGGCGGGTGGCTACACCTTC
.	16	.	TRBV24-1	TRBJ2-1	CATSDLEAISYNEQFF	TGTGCCACCAGTGATTTAGAGGCGATCTCCTACAATGAGCAGTTCTTC
TRBD1	15	.	TRBV20-1	TRBJ1-6	CSASLGQGIGSPLHF	TGCAGTGCTAGCCTGGGACAGGGGATCGGATCACCCCTCCACTTT
TRBD2	17	once	TRBV19	TRBJ2-3	CASSIAGWTSGGVEQYF	TGTGCCAGTAGTATAGCAGGGTGGACTAGCGGGGGGGTTGAGCAGTATTTT
TRBD1	14	.	TRBV6-1	TRBJ1-2	CASSPRTGGSGYTF	TGTGCCAGCAGTCCCCGGACAGGGGGCTCTGGCTACACCTTC
.	13	.	TRBV29-1	TRBJ2-3	CSARTVFTDTQYF	TGCAGCGCTAGGACGGTTTTCACAGATACGCAGTATTTT
.	14	.	TRBV19	TRBJ2-1	CASSRGDGRNEQFF	TGCGCCAGTAGTAGAGGGGACGGGCGGAATGAGCAGTTCTTC
.	18	.	TRBV15	TRBJ2-3	CATSRGLRGGQGTDTQYF	TGTGCCACCAGCAGAGGGTTGAGGGGGGGACAGGGCACAGATACGCAGTATTTT
.	15	.	TRBV15	TRBJ2-7	CATSRDSGLTYEQYF	TGTGCCACCAGTCGGGACAGCGGGCTAACCTACGAGCAGTACTTC
.	14	few	TRBV20-1	TRBJ1-1	CSARIRGMNTEAFF	TGCAGTGCTAGAATCAGGGGAATGAACACTGAAGCTTTCTTT
TRBD2	15	.	TRBV11-2	TRBJ2-4	CASSLQAGGRNIQYF	TGTGCCAGCAGCTTGCAGGCGGGGGGCCGGAACATTCAGTACTTC
.	13	.	TRBV6-1	TRBJ2-7	CASLDPPGHEQYF	TGTGCCAGTCTCGATCCCCCCGGCCACGAGCAGTACTTC
.	13	.	TRBV10-3	TRBJ2-1	CAITEDKNNEQFF	TGTGCCATCACCGAAGACAAGAACAATGAGCAGTTCTTC
.	17	.	TRBV30	TRBJ2-7	CAWRTRLEPSYTYEQYF	TGTGCCTGGAGGACAAGACTAGAACCAAGCTATACCTACGAGCAGTACTTC
.	15	few	TRBV25-1	TRBJ1-2	CASSEGASAFYGYTF	TGTGCCAGCAGTGAAGGTGCCTCCGCCTTCTATGGCTACACCTTC
.	16	.	TRBV19	TRBJ1-4	CASSRGPLGTNEKLFF	TGTGCCAGTAGTAGGGGACCTCTCGGGACTAATGAAAAACTGTTTTTT
.	12	.	TRBV6-1	TRBJ1-5	CASLDGNQPQHF	TGTGCCAGCCTGGATGGCAATCAGCCCCAGCATTTT
.	12	.	TRBV28	TRBJ2-7	CASSLVLYEQYF	TGTGCCAGCAGTTTGGTCCTCTACGAGCAGTACTTC
TRBD2	16	.	TRBV7-6	TRBJ2-7	CASSPREGPHGYEQYF	TGTGCCAGCAGCCCTAGGGAGGGTCCCCATGGCTACGAGCAGTACTTC
.	12	.	TRBV18	TRBJ1-1	CASSRQTPEAFF	TGTGCCAGCTCACGACAGACCCCTGAAGCTTTCTTT
.	16	.	TRBV6-1	TRBJ1-5	CASSLFSRDRNQPQHF	TGTGCCAGCAGTCTCTTTTCCCGGGACCGTAATCAGCCCCAGCATTTT
.	14	.	TRBV30	TRBJ2-3	CAWSVRRGTDTQYF	TGTGCCTGGAGTGTACGCAGGGGCACAGATACGCAGTATTTT
.	13	.	TRBV6-2/TRBV6-3	TRBJ1-1	CASRRWANTEAFF	TGTGCCAGCAGGAGGTGGGCGAACACTGAAGCTTTCTTT
.	13	.	TRBV27	TRBJ2-7	CASSRGGSYEQYF	TGTGCCAGCAGTAGAGGGGGCTCCTACGAGCAGTACTTC
TRBD1	14	.	TRBV5-6	TRBJ2-7	CASSGTGRSYEQYF	TGTGCCAGCAGCGGGACAGGGAGATCCTACGAGCAGTACTTC
.	14	.	TRBV19	TRBJ2-5	CASSNRAPGETQYF	TGTGCCAGTAGTAATAGGGCCCCCGGGGAGACCCAGTACTTC